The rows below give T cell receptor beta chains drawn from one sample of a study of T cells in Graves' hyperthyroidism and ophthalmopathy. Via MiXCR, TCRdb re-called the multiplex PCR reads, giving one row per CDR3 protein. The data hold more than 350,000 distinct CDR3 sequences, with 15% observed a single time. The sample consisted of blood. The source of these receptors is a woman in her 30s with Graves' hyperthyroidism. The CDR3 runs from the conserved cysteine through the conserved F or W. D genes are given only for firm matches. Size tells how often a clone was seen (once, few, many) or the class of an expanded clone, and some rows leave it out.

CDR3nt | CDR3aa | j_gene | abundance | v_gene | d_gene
TGCAGTGCTAGAGATATCAAGGGCACTGAAGCTTTCTTT | CSARDIKGTEAFF | TRBJ1-1 | few | TRBV20-1 | -
TGTGCCAGCAGTCTCCAAACCCGTCCATCGGATTCACCCCTCCACTTT | CASSLQTRPSDSPLHF | TRBJ1-6 | few | TRBV27 | -
TGCGCCAGCAGCTCACCTAGGACAGGGGGCGCAGAATACTATGGCTACACCTTC | CASSSPRTGGAEYYGYTF | TRBJ1-2 | many | TRBV5-1 | TRBD1
TGTGCCACTCAACTAGCGGGAGCCTACAATGAGCAGTTCTTC | CATQLAGAYNEQFF | TRBJ2-1 | few | TRBV2 | TRBD2
TGTGCCAGCAGCTACGGGACACCCTATAACTATGGCTACACCTTC | CASSYGTPYNYGYTF | TRBJ1-2 | few | TRBV7-2 | -
TGTGCCAGCAGCTTGGCTGGCAGCAGGGTCTACCAGCCCCAGCATTTT | CASSLAGSRVYQPQHF | TRBJ1-5 | - | TRBV5-6 | -
TGTGCCAGCAGTGAAAATGGGGCGCAGACTAATGAAAAACTGTTTTTT | CASSENGAQTNEKLFF | TRBJ1-4 | many | TRBV2 | -
TGCGCCAGCGGATCCCCGGATGGTGAGACAGATACGCAGTATTTT | CASGSPDGETDTQYF | TRBJ2-3 | many | TRBV5-1 | -
TGTGCCACCGCGATCGGAGACGTAACGCAGTATTTT | CATAIGDVTQYF | TRBJ2-3 | - | TRBV10-3 | -
TGTGCCAGCAGTTTTGCAGGCTTCCAGCCCCAGCATTTT | CASSFAGFQPQHF | TRBJ1-5 | - | TRBV12-3/TRBV12-4 | -
TGTGCCAGCAGCCACGGACAGGGGGCGCGTGAGCAGTTCTTC | CASSHGQGAREQFF | TRBJ2-1 | - | TRBV7-3 | TRBD1
TGTGCCAGCTCATCAATCTCCACTAGCGGGACGCCACCCTACGAGCAGTACTTC | CASSSISTSGTPPYEQYF | TRBJ2-7 | - | TRBV18 | TRBD2
TGTGCCAGCAGTTCTGTAGGGGCAGGGCGAGAAAAACTGTTTTTT | CASSSVGAGREKLFF | TRBJ1-4 | many | TRBV28 | -
TGCAGCGTTGAGGGGCCTTCTGAGCAGTTCTTC | CSVEGPSEQFF | TRBJ2-1 | - | TRBV29-1 | -
TGTGCCAGCAGAATGGTGGGGACTAGATCAGATACGCAGTATTTT | CASRMVGTRSDTQYF | TRBJ2-3 | many | TRBV12-3/TRBV12-4 | TRBD2
TGTGCCAGCAGTAAAACGGACAGGGACGCATGTCAGCCCCAGCATTTT | CASSKTDRDACQPQHF | TRBJ1-5 | - | TRBV25-1 | TRBD1
TGTGCCAGCAGTTCCCGGAGCACGGGGGGCTGGAGTACTGAAGCTTTCTTT | CASSSRSTGGWSTEAFF | TRBJ1-1 | - | TRBV6-4 | -
TGTGCCATCAGCCCGGTAGCGGGAGTTACCTCCTACAATGAGCAGTTCTTC | CAISPVAGVTSYNEQFF | TRBJ2-1 | many | TRBV10-3 | TRBD2
TGCAGTGCCCCGATCGGAGAGGCCTTGAGGGATACGCAGTATTTT | CSAPIGEALRDTQYF | TRBJ2-3 | few | TRBV20-1 | -
TGTGCCAGCAGCCGGGCAGCTGTGAGCTCCTACAATGAGCAGTTCTTC | CASSRAAVSSYNEQFF | TRBJ2-1 | - | TRBV5-5 | -
TGTGCCAGCAGTTCGGGGCCAACTATTGAGCAGTACTTC | CASSSGPTIEQYF | TRBJ2-7 | - | TRBV27 | -
TGTGCCAGCAGCCCCGGACTAGCGGGGAAGACCCAGTACTTC | CASSPGLAGKTQYF | TRBJ2-5 | many | TRBV6-1 | TRBD2
TGTGCCAGCGTTATGGGCAGGGGAAGCGAGACCCAGTACTTC | CASVMGRGSETQYF | TRBJ2-5 | - | TRBV13 | -
TGTGCCAGCAGCTCCGGGACACTTGGGTGGTCCCAGTACTTC | CASSSGTLGWSQYF | TRBJ2-5 | - | TRBV7-9 | -
TGTGCCAGCAGTGGTGGAGGAAACACCATATATTTT | CASSGGGNTIYF | TRBJ1-3 | many | TRBV28 | -
TGCGCCAGCAGCTTGGAAAACTCCTACGAGCAGTACTTC | CASSLENSYEQYF | TRBJ2-7 | many | TRBV5-1 | -
TGTGCCAGCCGACAGATCCGGGACAATGGGGCCAACGTCCTGACTTTC | CASRQIRDNGANVLTF | TRBJ2-6 | - | TRBV18 | -
TGTGCCAGCAGTGGTCGGAGCTCCTACAATGAGCAGTTCTTC | CASSGRSSYNEQFF | TRBJ2-1 | many | TRBV2 | -